These 20 T cell receptor beta chains originate from one sample sequenced in a study of CD8 T cells in ankylosing spondylitis. TCRdb reprocessed the 5' RACE reads via MiXCR and lists one record per CDR3 protein. The table has more than 150,000 distinct CDR3 sequences, 11% seen once. Sequenced material: blood, either unsorted or a sorted T cell fraction (not recorded which). The receptors stem from a male donor with ankylosing spondylitis or in good health (not recorded which).

In its sample, this clonotype was seen a few times. The DNA for the CDR3 is TGCGCCAGCAGCCAGCGCCGGGACAACGATAGCAATCAGCCCCAGCATTTT. It yields the protein CASSQRRDNDSNQPQHF. This chain joins TRBV5-1 and TRBJ1-5; D is perhaps TRBD1 (6 bases). Germline V gene lookup returns CDR1 SGHRS and CDR2 YFSETQ. Trimming left V 4 bases short and J 0 bases short, with 17 bases between. CDR3 size: 17 residues.

The V and J genes are TRBV11-2 and TRBJ1-2; 8 nucleotides agree with TRBD1. The ends lost 2 bases at V and 8 bases at J; junction bases unmatched: 4. Germline V gives CDR1 SGHAT, CDR2 FQNNGV. The CDR3 sequence is 13 residues long. The CDR3 region is CASSLLRGQGYTF. The CDR3 DNA sequence: TGTGCCAGCAGCTTACTCAGGGGGCAGGGCTACACCTTC.

The V call is TRBV7-2, the J call TRBJ2-2; no reliable D call. Germline loops: CDR1 SGHTA, CDR2 FQGNSA. This CDR3 spans 13 amino acids. Trimming removed 4 bases at V and 5 bases at J, with 8 bases between. CDR3 region: CASSSLRTGELFF. The CDR3 bases are TGTGCCAGCAGCTCACTCCGGACCGGGGAGCTGTTTTTT.

This clonotype has ten or more counts. The CDR3 region is CASSLAGDPETQYF. The CDR3 DNA sequence: TGCGCCAGCAGCCTAGCGGGAGATCCAGAGACCCAGTACTTC. The rearrangement links TRBV5-1 to TRBJ2-5, with 10 bases lining up with TRBD2. J gave up 4 bases and V 4 bases, and 4 bases lay outside the gene matches. Germline lookup yields CDR1 SGHRS and CDR2 YFSETQ. The CDR3 is made up of 14 amino acids.

This clonotype was found many times. This CDR3 reads CASSLLRTSGVTDTQYF. CDR3 coding DNA: TGTGCCAGCAGCCTGCTTAGGACTAGCGGGGTCACAGATACGCAGTATTTT. The V call is TRBV6-2 or TRBV6-3, the J call TRBJ2-3; 12 bases are a match to TRBD2. V dropped 6 bases and J dropped 2; count of bases not matched to a gene: 9. The germline gives CDR1 MNHEY, CDR2 SVGEGT. The CDR3 has 17 amino acids.

This clonotype has at least ten counts. The rearrangement joins TRBV10-3 to TRBJ1-6; D not resolved. V gave up 6 bases and J gave up 5 bases, with 11 bases separating them. The CDR3 has 14 amino acids. In germline, CDR1 is ENHRY, CDR2 SYGVKD. Written as DNA, the CDR3 is TGTGCCATCAGCGAGAAGATGAATAATTCACCCCTCCACTTT. Its protein product is CAISEKMNNSPLHF.

This clonotype occurred many times. The chain couples TRBV9 to TRBJ2-7; D might be TRBD1 (6 bases). Trimming removed 4 bases from V and 4 bases from J, with 12 bases in between. Per the germline V gene, CDR1 is SGDLS and CDR2 is YYNGEE. The CDR3 is made up of 13 amino acids. CDR3 sequence reads: CASSPGDGYEQYF. CDR3 DNA: TGTGCCAGCAGCCCAGGGGACGGATACGAGCAGTACTTC.

V is TRBV7-2 and J is TRBJ2-7, with D unclear. This CDR3 region has 12 residues. Looked up from germline, CDR1 is SGHTA and CDR2 is FQGNSA. The germline V and J ends were trimmed by 0 bases and 2 bases, with 2 bases remaining between them. The CDR3 DNA reads as TGTGCCAGCAGCTTAGCAACCTACGAGCAGTACTTC. This sequence encodes CASSLATYEQYF. The variable domain in full, completed from reference TRBV7-2 and TRBJ2-7, reads GAGVSQSPSNKVTEKGKDVELRCDPISGHTALYWYRQSLGQGLEFLIYFQGNSAPDKSGLPSDRFSAERTGGSVSTLTIQRTQQEDSAVYLCASSLATYEQYFGPGTRLTVT.

At least ten counts were recorded for this clonotype. V gene TRBV6-1 combines with J gene TRBJ1-1, with 7 bases lining up with TRBD1. V shed 6 bases and J 4 bases; nucleotides not matched to a gene: 11. The CDR3 is 15 amino acids. The germline V gene has CDR1 MNHNS and CDR2 SASEGT. CDR3 in DNA: TGTGCCAGCAGCTTCCGGACAGGCCCTTCCACTGAAGCTTTCTTT. Protein sequence: CASSFRTGPSTEAFF.

The CDR3: CASNDLGIENYGYTF. The CDR3 nucleotides are TGTGCCAGCAACGATCTTGGGATCGAGAACTATGGCTACACCTTC. The rearrangement joins TRBV7-9 to TRBJ1-2, with unresolved D. The CDR3 consists of 15 residues. Germline CDR1 reads SEHNR; CDR2 reads FQNEAQ (reference sequence). V was shortened by 7 bases and J by 2 bases, with 17 bases between the two germline ends.

The chain has TRBV12-3 or TRBV12-4 and TRBJ2-5; tentatively, D is TRBD2 (6 bases). The V and J ends lost 6 bases and 5 bases respectively, with 16 bases between them. This CDR3 comprises 14 residues. CDR3 in amino acids: CASSRTSLRETQYF. The CDR3 coding sequence is TGTGCCAGCAGCCGTACTAGCTTACGGGAGACCCAGTACTTC.

This clonotype was detected a few times. The chain has TRBV6-5 and TRBJ1-2; D unclear. This CDR3 region has 16 residues. CDR1 and CDR2 (germline): MNHEY, SVGAGI. The germline V and J ends were trimmed by 0 bases and 4 bases, with 15 bases remaining between them. The CDR3 DNA sequence: TGTGCCAGCAGTTACTCGTCGAAGGGATCGGGCTATGGCTACACCTTC. Translating it yields CASSYSSKGSGYGYTF.

Written as DNA, the CDR3 is TGCGCCAGCAGCTCCGGAACAACAGATACGCAGTATTTT. Its translation is CASSSGTTDTQYF. The J gene is TRBJ2-3, the V gene TRBV5-1; D is ambiguous. V lost 3 bases and J 3 bases, leaving 8 bases between the germline ends. Germline assignment: CDR1 SGHRS and CDR2 YFSETQ. CDR3 length: 13 residues.

This clonotype was found once. A much larger clone is a single base away; this may be a read error. V is TRBV30 and J is TRBJ2-7; 9 bases align to TRBD2. CDR3 size: 15 residues. Germline-derived CDR1 and CDR2 are GTSNPN and SVGIG (reference sequence). DNA of the CDR3: TGTGCCTGGTGGGATAAGACTAGCGGTATCCTCGAGCGGTACTTC. Encoded protein: CAWWDKTSGILERYF.

This clonotype was picked up many times. J is TRBJ2-3 and V is TRBV5-8; tentatively, D is TRBD2 (5 bases). The V gene lost 4 bases and the J gene lost 5 bases, with 14 bases spanning the gap. From germline, CDR1 is SGHTS and CDR2 YDEGEE. This CDR3 has 14 amino acids. CDR3 bases: TGTGCCAGCAGCCCGAGGGAATTTGGAGATACGCAGTATTTT. Translation: CASSPREFGDTQYF.

The chain employs TRBV7-8 and TRBJ1-2, with D possibly matching TRBD1 (6 bases). Per germline, CDR1 SGHVS and CDR2 FQNEAQ. This CDR3 is 13 amino acids long. V was pared by 5 bases and J by 6 bases, with 13 bases between. CDR3 loop: CASSVGQLDGYTF. In DNA, the CDR3 is TGTGCCAGCAGCGTCGGACAGCTAGATGGCTACACCTTC.

At least ten counts were recorded for this clonotype. The genes are TRBV12-3 or TRBV12-4 and TRBJ2-2; tentatively, D is TRBD2 (6 bases). With 8 bases removed from V and 0 bases from J, the gap between germline ends came to 7 bases. This CDR3 spans 13 amino acids. Here the CDR3 reads CASRLANTGELFF. DNA of the CDR3: TGTGCCAGCCGACTAGCGAACACCGGGGAGCTGTTTTTT.

This clonotype was found a few times. The chain couples TRBV27 to TRBJ1-6; 11 bases agree with TRBD1. Germline V gene lookup returns CDR1 MNHEY and CDR2 SMNVEV (reference sequence). This CDR3 has 16 residues. V trimming: 6 bases; J trimming: 2 bases; junction bases outside the gene matches: 3. The CDR3 region is CASRGTGGTYNSPLHF. CDR3 nucleotides: TGTGCCAGCAGGGGGACAGGGGGAACCTATAATTCACCCCTCCACTTT.

This clonotype was seen only a few times. The chain joins TRBV25-1 to TRBJ2-2, with unresolved D. CDR3 length: 14 residues. Germline V CDR1 and CDR2: MGHDK, SYGVNS. The V end was cut by 3 bases, the J end by 6 bases, with 11 bases between. The CDR3 nucleotides read TGTGCCAGCAGTGATTTTAGTGGGGCCGGGGAGCTGTTTTTT. The encoded protein is CASSDFSGAGELFF. Full variable domain (remainder filled in from reference TRBV25-1 and TRBJ2-2): EADIYQTPRYLVIGTGKKITLECSQTMGHDKMYWYQQDPGMELHLIHYSYGVNSTEKGDLSSESTVSRIRTEHFPLTLESARPSHTSQYLCASSDFSGAGELFFGEGSRLTVL.

The chain recombines TRBV6-2 or TRBV6-3 with TRBJ2-3; no clear D. V was shortened by 0 bases and J by 4 bases, with 11 bases between the two germline ends. Germline CDR1 is MNHEY and CDR2 is SVGEGT. This CDR3 comprises 15 residues. CDR3 in DNA: TGTGCCAGCAGTTACTCACAGCGAAACCCAGATACGCAGTATTTT. It translates to CASSYSQRNPDTQYF.